A single sample is the source of the 31 T cell receptor beta chains below, sequenced in a study of blood T cell repertoires in COVID-19. Some clones are missing from TCRdb's copy, which holds only in-frame ones; the method was immunoSEQ multiplex PCR. Counted here are around 130,000 clones, approximately 84% occurring once; the ten biggest clones make up 10% to 15%. The specimen sequenced was peripheral blood. The receptors come from a human donor in a cohort sampled during active COVID-19.

The sample holds a few counts of this clone. V gene TRBV5-1 combines with J gene TRBJ1-3, with 7 nucleotides matching TRBD1. Germline V gene lookup returns CDR1 SGHRS and CDR2 YFSETQ. CDR3 length: 13 amino acids. CDR3 residues: CASHRGSGNTIYF. DNA of the CDR3: TGCGCAAGCCACAGGGGATCAGGAAACACCATATATTTT.

The chain combines TRBV13 with TRBJ2-2; a possible D gene is TRBD1 (7 bases). This CDR3 is 16 amino acids long. The V end lost 0 bases, the J end lost 4 bases, and 12 bases lay between the germline ends. Germline V gene data show CDR1 as PRHDT and CDR2 as FYEKMQ (reference sequence). CDR3 DNA: TGTGCCAGCAGCTTAGGGGTCCAGGGGGGCACCGGGGAGCTGTTTTTT. This gives the protein CASSLGVQGGTGELFF. The full variable domain, in which reference TRBV13 and TRBJ2-2 provide the parts outside the CDR3, is AAGVIQSPRHLIKEKRETATLKCYPIPRHDTVYWYQQGPGQDPQFLISFYEKMQSDKGSIPDRFSAQQFSDYHSELNMSSLELGDSALYFCASSLGVQGGTGELFFGEGSRLTVL.

The chain employs TRBV6-5 and TRBJ1-1; no clear D. Trimming pared 8 bases from V and 4 bases from J, leaving 14 bases between. The CDR3 spans 13 residues. The V gene's germline CDR1 is MNHEY and CDR2 SVGAGI. CDR3: CASGERTVTEAFF. CDR3 DNA: TGTGCCAGCGGGGAAAGGACTGTCACTGAAGCTTTCTTT.

The chain employs TRBV5-4 and TRBJ1-2; 7 bases are shared with TRBD1. V shed 4 bases and J 6 bases; nucleotides not matched to a gene: 6. The CDR3 runs 13 residues. Germline V gene sequence: CDR1 SGHNT, CDR2 YYREEE (reference sequence). For the CDR3, the DNA is TGTGCCAGCAGCGGTACAGGGGACCATGGCTACACCTTC. Residues: CASSGTGDHGYTF.

The rearrangement joins TRBV10-2 to TRBJ1-4, with 8 bases that match TRBD1. The ends lost 2 bases at V and 8 bases at J; junction bases unmatched: 4. The CDR3 sequence is 14 residues long. Germline CDR1 reads WSHSY; CDR2 reads SAAADI. As DNA, the CDR3 is TGCGCCAGCAGTGAGGCGACAGGGGAGGAAAAACTGTTTTTT. It codes for CASSEATGEEKLFF.

This clone was seen a single time. In DNA form, the CDR3 reads TGTGCCAGCAGCTTAGACGGCGGAACTGAAGCTTTCTTT. Translating it yields CASSLDGGTEAFF. The chain joins TRBV7-2 to TRBJ1-1; D uncertain. V lost 1 base to trimming and J lost 5 bases, with 8 bases between them. Germline CDR1 is SGHTA and CDR2 is FQGNSA. The CDR3 totals 13 residues.

V gene TRBV4-2 combines with J gene TRBJ2-2; 7 nucleotides match TRBD2. V was pared by 3 bases and J by 0 bases, with 7 bases of the junction left unmatched. Germline CDR1 LGHNA, CDR2 YNFKEQ. The CDR3 is 17 residues long. The CDR3: CASSHEVSGANTGELFF. The CDR3 DNA reads TGTGCCAGCAGCCATGAAGTAAGCGGGGCGAACACCGGGGAGCTGTTTTTT.

In this sample, this clone is medium-sized. The V call is TRBV7-9, the J call TRBJ2-7, with D perhaps matching TRBD2 (6 bases). Germline-derived CDR1 and CDR2 are SEHNR and FQNEAQ (reference sequence). V lost 4 bases and J lost 5, with 12 bases in between. The CDR3 has 13 amino acids. The DNA for the CDR3 is TGTGCCAGCAGCTCCGGGAGCAAAGACGAGCAGTACTTC. Translation: CASSSGSKDEQYF. The whole variable domain, filled in from reference TRBV7-9 and TRBJ2-7, reads DTGVSQNPRHKITKRGQNVTFRCDPISEHNRLYWYRQTLGQGPEFLTYFQNEAQLEKSRLLSDRFSAERPKGSFSTLEIQRTEQGDSAMYLCASSSGSKDEQYFGPGTRLTVT.

V and J are TRBV7-9 and TRBJ1-1, with D unclear. With 3 bases removed from V and 5 bases from J, the gap between germline ends came to 7 bases. The CDR3 sequence is 12 residues long. Germline V gives CDR1 SEHNR, CDR2 FQNEAQ (reference sequence). The CDR3 sequence is CASSFGVTEAFF. CDR3 nucleotides: TGTGCCAGCAGCTTCGGGGTTACTGAAGCTTTCTTT.

The gene calls are TRBV5-5 and TRBJ1-2, with 10 positions matching TRBD1. Germline V gene lookup returns CDR1 SGHKS and CDR2 YYEKEE (reference sequence). This CDR3 spans 15 amino acids. Trimming took 4 bases from V and 6 from J; bases not matched to a gene: 9. The CDR3 here is CASSPTPGTGDGYTF. The CDR3 region has the DNA TGTGCCAGCAGCCCCACCCCCGGGACAGGGGATGGCTACACCTTC.

V usage is TRBV30 and J usage is TRBJ2-7, with TRBD1 as a possible D gene (5 bases). This CDR3 has 14 amino acids. Germline CDR1 GTSNPN, CDR2 SVGIG (reference sequence). Trimming left V 1 base short and J 4 bases short, with 14 bases between. CDR3 nucleotide sequence: TGTGCCTGGAGTGACCCCAATCGACAGTACGAGCAGTACTTC. Protein product: CAWSDPNRQYEQYF.

The rearrangement uses TRBV3-1 (or the pseudogene TRBV3-2) and TRBJ2-2; 7 bases are shared with TRBD1. This CDR3 region has 16 residues. CDR1 and CDR2 from the germline V gene are LGHDT and YNNKEL (reference sequence). Trimming at V came to 1 base and at J to 4 bases, leaving 6 bases not matched to a gene. DNA of the CDR3: TGTGCCAGCAGCCAAGTTATGACAGGGCGCACCGGGGAGCTGTTTTTT. Translated, it gives CASSQVMTGRTGELFF.

The chain uses TRBV11-1 and TRBJ2-7; 10 bases fit TRBD1. The germline CDR1 and CDR2 sequences are SGHAT and FQDESV (reference sequence). Unmatched junction bases numbered 4, after V lost 5 bases and J lost 6 bases. The CDR3 sequence is 13 residues long. This chain's CDR3 is CASSADRGGEQYF. The CDR3 DNA sequence: TGTGCCAGCAGCGCGGACAGGGGGGGCGAGCAGTACTTC.

The CDR3 bases are TGTGCCAGCAGCTTAGCCACAGGGGGGGTAACTGAAGCTTTCTTT. This gives the protein CASSLATGGVTEAFF. The gene calls are TRBV7-2 and TRBJ1-1; 8 bases match TRBD1. With 0 bases clipped from V and 5 bases from J, the junction kept 5 bases outside the gene matches. The germline V gene encodes CDR1 SGHTA and CDR2 FQGNSA. The CDR3 runs 15 residues.

This clone was picked up many times. V gene TRBV27 combines with J gene TRBJ1-5, with TRBD1 matching over 8 bases. Germline V CDR1 and CDR2: MNHEY, SMNVEV (reference sequence). Trimming at V came to 5 bases and at J to 6 bases, leaving 6 bases not matched to a gene. This CDR3 is 14 amino acids long. This chain's CDR3 is CASSPYRGSQPQHF. Here the CDR3 DNA reads TGTGCCAGCAGTCCATACAGGGGGAGTCAGCCCCAGCATTTT.

The V gene is TRBV10-3, the J gene TRBJ2-7; 7 nucleotides agree with TRBD2. The length of the CDR3 is 13 residues. Germline V gene sequence: CDR1 ENHRY, CDR2 SYGVKD. Trimming removed 2 bases from V and 5 bases from J; junction bases left unmatched: 3. CDR3 DNA sequence: TGTGCCATCAGTGAGGTTAGCGGGCACGAGCAGTACTTC. This codes for CAISEVSGHEQYF.

The rearrangement uses TRBV3-1 (or the pseudogene TRBV3-2) and TRBJ1-1; the D is unclear. This CDR3 comprises 12 residues. Germline V gene data show CDR1 as LGHDT and CDR2 as YNNKEL (reference sequence). V lost 8 bases to trimming and J lost 2 bases, with 9 bases between them. CDR3: CASQRSNTEAFF. The CDR3 DNA reads TGTGCCAGCCAGAGGAGCAACACTGAAGCTTTCTTT.

The chain combines TRBV18 with TRBJ2-5; maybe TRBD2 (6 bases). V was pared by 6 bases and J by 5 bases, with 19 bases between. CDR3 length: 15 amino acids. CDR1 and CDR2 from the germline V gene are KGHSH and LQKENI. CDR3 coding DNA: TGTGCCAGCTCGCCTTCGCGGGGAAATGGGGAGACCCAGTACTTC. As protein: CASSPSRGNGETQYF.

As for this clone: A much larger clone lies one base from this, so it may be a read error. Other nucleotide sequences in the sample specify the same CDR3. The genes are TRBV6-5 and TRBJ1-1; D perhaps matches TRBD1 (6 bases). Germline V gene data show CDR1 as MNHEY and CDR2 as SVGAGI. The CDR3 covers 14 residues. Trimming cost V 2 bases and J 1 base, with 8 bases left between them. CDR3 amino acids: CASSYLQGNTEAFF. CDR3 nucleotides: TGTGCCAGCAGTTACCTACAGGGGAACACTGAAGCTTTCTTT.

The gene calls are TRBV29-1 and TRBJ1-2; TRBD1 matches at 10 bases. J lost 6 bases, V lost 7 bases, and 14 bases had no gene match. CDR1 and CDR2 from the germline V gene are SQVTM and ANQGSEA. This CDR3 has 15 residues. The CDR3 region has the DNA TGCAGCGCCAAATCCGCCGGGACAGGGGCCCATGGCTACACCTTC. Translated: CSAKSAGTGAHGYTF. Full variable domain (rest looked up from reference TRBV29-1 and TRBJ1-2): SAVISQKPSRDICQRGTSLTIQCQVDSQVTMMFWYRQQPGQSLTLIATANQGSEATYESGFVIDKFPISRPNLTFSTLTVSNMSPEDSSIYLCSAKSAGTGAHGYTFGSGTRLTVV.

The CDR3 protein is CASSRSGYGYTF. The CDR3 DNA is TGTGCCAGCAGCCGCAGTGGCTATGGCTACACCTTC. The chain combines TRBV3-1 (or the pseudogene TRBV3-2) with TRBJ1-2; no reliable D call. This CDR3 contains 12 residues. V lost 4 bases, J lost 4 bases, and 7 bases lay in between. Germline V gene data show CDR1 as LGHDT and CDR2 as YNNKEL (reference sequence).

The rearrangement links TRBV5-5 to TRBJ1-2; possibly TRBD1 for D (5 bases). The CDR3 is 15 amino acids. The germline gives CDR1 SGHKS, CDR2 YYEKEE (reference sequence). Trimming left V 4 bases short and J 2 bases short, with 15 bases between. The CDR3 is CASSAFSAGNYGYTF. CDR3 in DNA: TGTGCCAGCAGCGCCTTTTCGGCAGGGAACTATGGCTACACCTTC.

A few counts support this clone. The chain is built from TRBV27 and TRBJ2-3, with D hard to call. CDR3 length: 13 amino acids. The V and J ends lost 3 bases and 3 bases respectively, with 7 bases between them. Per germline, CDR1 MNHEY and CDR2 SMNVEV (reference sequence). The CDR3 DNA reads as TGTGCCAGCAGTTTCTTCCTTACAGATACGCAGTATTTT. Translation: CASSFFLTDTQYF.

This sequence joins TRBV29-1 and TRBJ1-4; D not resolved. Germline-derived CDR1 and CDR2 are SQVTM and ANQGSEA. The CDR3 extends over 13 amino acids. Trimming cost V 6 bases and J 8 bases, with 16 bases left between them. The DNA of the CDR3 is TGCAGCGTCGGGGTTCCGAAGGAGGAAAAACTGTTTTTT. This gives the protein CSVGVPKEEKLFF.

The chain has TRBV5-1 and TRBJ2-2; 8 nucleotides align to TRBD1. J was trimmed by 4 bases and V by 3 bases; bases with no gene match: 8. Per the germline V gene, CDR1 is SGHRS and CDR2 is YFSETQ. The CDR3 runs 16 residues. The CDR3, as DNA: TGCGCCAGCAGCTCCGGGACAGGTTTGTCCACCGGGGAGCTGTTTTTT. This codes for CASSSGTGLSTGELFF.

This chain connects TRBV7-9 to TRBJ1-5, with a tentative D call TRBD1 (6 bases). CDR1 and CDR2 from the germline V gene are SEHNR and FQNEAQ (reference sequence). The CDR3 extends over 16 amino acids. The V gene lost 6 bases and the J gene lost 2 bases, with 17 bases spanning the gap. CDR3 region: CASSTTTGGRNQPQHF. CDR3 DNA sequence: TGTGCCAGCAGTACGACGACAGGCGGGCGCAATCAGCCCCAGCATTTT.

V and J are TRBV3-1 (or the pseudogene TRBV3-2) and TRBJ2-7; 10 bases map to TRBD2. The V and J ends lost 3 bases and 3 bases, in that order; junction bases with no gene match: 5. CDR1 is LGHDT and CDR2 is YNNKEL in the germline V gene (reference sequence). CDR3 length: 15 amino acids. Here the CDR3 DNA reads TGTGCCAGCAGCCATTCCGGGACTAGCGTCTACGAGCAGTACTTC. Its translation is CASSHSGTSVYEQYF.

This rearrangement joins TRBV7-9 to TRBJ1-1, with D possibly being TRBD1 (6 bases). Germline values: CDR1 SEHNR, CDR2 FQNEAQ (reference sequence). The CDR3 sequence is 14 residues long. Trimming left V 5 bases short and J 7 bases short, with 17 bases between. The CDR3 region is CASSHRTELGEAFF. In DNA form, the CDR3 reads TGTGCCAGCAGCCACCGGACAGAATTAGGTGAAGCTTTCTTT.

The CDR3 nucleotides read TGTGCCAGCAGCCGAGACAGGGCCGCCTACGAGCAGTACTTC. Translated: CASSRDRAAYEQYF. This chain links TRBV7-9 with TRBJ2-7; 7 bases are a match to TRBD1. The CDR3 has 14 residues. After removal of 5 bases from V and 2 bases from J, the junction contained 6 bases not matched to a gene. Germline V gene lookup returns CDR1 SEHNR and CDR2 FQNEAQ (reference sequence). The variable domain in full, completed from reference TRBV7-9 and TRBJ2-7, reads DTGVSQNPRHKITKRGQNVTFRCDPISEHNRLYWYRQTLGQGPEFLTYFQNEAQLEKSRLLSDRFSAERPKGSFSTLEIQRTEQGDSAMYLCASSRDRAAYEQYFGPGTRLTVT.

The rearrangement joins TRBV7-3 to TRBJ2-1; D ambiguous. CDR1 and CDR2 (germline): SGHTA, FQGTGA. The CDR3 length is 15 residues. V was pared by 0 bases and J by 0 bases, with 6 bases between. The CDR3 sequence is CASSLTRSSYNEQFF. CDR3 in DNA: TGTGCCAGCAGCTTAACTCGGAGCTCCTACAATGAGCAGTTCTTC. Variable domain in full (rest from reference TRBV7-3 and TRBJ2-1): GAGVSQTPSNKVTEKGKYVELRCDPISGHTALYWYRQSLGQGPEFLIYFQGTGAADDSGLPNDRFFAVRPEGSVSTLKIQRTERGDSAVYLCASSLTRSSYNEQFFGPGTRLTVL.

This rearrangement joins TRBV10-3 to TRBJ2-5; TRBD1 matches 8 bases. The germline V gene has CDR1 ENHRY and CDR2 SYGVKD. V trimming: 10 bases; J trimming: 2 bases; junction bases outside the gene matches: 3. The CDR3 length is 12 residues. CDR3 DNA sequence: TGTGCCAGCCGGGACAGGCAAGAGACCCAGTACTTC. Its translation: CASRDRQETQYF.